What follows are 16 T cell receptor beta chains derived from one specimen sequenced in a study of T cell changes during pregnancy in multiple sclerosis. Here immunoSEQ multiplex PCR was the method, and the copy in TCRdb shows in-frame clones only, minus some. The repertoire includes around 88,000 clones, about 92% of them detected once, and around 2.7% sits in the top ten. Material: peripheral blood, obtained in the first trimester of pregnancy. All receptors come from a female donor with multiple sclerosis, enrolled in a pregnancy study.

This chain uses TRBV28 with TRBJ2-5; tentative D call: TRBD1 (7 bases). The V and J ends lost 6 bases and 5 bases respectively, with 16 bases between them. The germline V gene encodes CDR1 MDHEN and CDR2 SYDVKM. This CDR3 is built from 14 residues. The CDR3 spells CASSPGGTVETQYF. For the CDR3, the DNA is TGTGCCAGCAGCCCCGGCGGGACAGTCGAGACCCAGTACTTC.

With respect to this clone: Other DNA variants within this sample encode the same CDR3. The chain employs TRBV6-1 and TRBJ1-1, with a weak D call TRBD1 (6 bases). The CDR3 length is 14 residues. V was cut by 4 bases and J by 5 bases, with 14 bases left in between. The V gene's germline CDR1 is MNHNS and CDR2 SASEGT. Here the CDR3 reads CASSAQQGRTEAFF. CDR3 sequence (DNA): TGTGCCAGCAGTGCCCAACAGGGTCGGACTGAAGCTTTCTTT.

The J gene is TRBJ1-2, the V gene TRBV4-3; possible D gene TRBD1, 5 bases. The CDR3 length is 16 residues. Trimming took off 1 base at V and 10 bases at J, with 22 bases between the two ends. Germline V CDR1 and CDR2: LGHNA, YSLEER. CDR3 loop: CASSQVGVGGDLDYTF. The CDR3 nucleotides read TGCGCCAGCAGCCAAGTGGGGGTTGGGGGGGATTTGGACTACACCTTC.

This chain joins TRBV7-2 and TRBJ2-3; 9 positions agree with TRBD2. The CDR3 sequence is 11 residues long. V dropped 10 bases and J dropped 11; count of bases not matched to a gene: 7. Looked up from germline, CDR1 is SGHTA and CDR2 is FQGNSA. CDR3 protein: CATNSGGRQYF. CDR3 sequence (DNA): TGTGCCACAAATAGCGGGGGACGGCAGTATTTT.

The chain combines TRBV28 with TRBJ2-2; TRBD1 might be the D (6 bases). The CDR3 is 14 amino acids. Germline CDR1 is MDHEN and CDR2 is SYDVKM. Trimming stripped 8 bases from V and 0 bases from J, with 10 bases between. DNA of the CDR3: TGTGCCAGCCTCAGGGGCGCGAACACCGGGGAGCTGTTTTTT. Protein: CASLRGANTGELFF.

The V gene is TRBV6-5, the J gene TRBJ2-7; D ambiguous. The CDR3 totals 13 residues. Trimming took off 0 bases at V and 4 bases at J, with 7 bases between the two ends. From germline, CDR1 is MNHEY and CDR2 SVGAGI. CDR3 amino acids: CASSYSRGYEQYF. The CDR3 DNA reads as TGTGCCAGCAGTTACTCGAGAGGTTACGAGCAGTACTTC.

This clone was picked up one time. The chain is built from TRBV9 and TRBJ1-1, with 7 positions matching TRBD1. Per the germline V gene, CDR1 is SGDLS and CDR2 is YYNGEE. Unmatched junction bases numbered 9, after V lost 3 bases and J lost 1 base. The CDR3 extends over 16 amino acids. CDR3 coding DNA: TGTGCCAGCAGCGAGTCCGGGACAGTTGCGAACACTGAAGCTTTCTTT. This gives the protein CASSESGTVANTEAFF.

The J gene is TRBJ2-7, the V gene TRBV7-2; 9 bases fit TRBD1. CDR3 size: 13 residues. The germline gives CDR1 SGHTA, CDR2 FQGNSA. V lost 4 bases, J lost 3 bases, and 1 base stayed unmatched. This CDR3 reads CASSWGQGYEQYF. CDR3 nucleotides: TGTGCCAGCAGCTGGGGACAGGGCTACGAGCAGTACTTC. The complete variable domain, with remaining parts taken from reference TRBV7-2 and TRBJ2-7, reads GAGVSQSPSNKVTEKGKDVELRCDPISGHTALYWYRQSLGQGLEFLIYFQGNSAPDKSGLPSDRFSAERTGGSVSTLTIQRTQQEDSAVYLCASSWGQGYEQYFGPGTRLTVT.

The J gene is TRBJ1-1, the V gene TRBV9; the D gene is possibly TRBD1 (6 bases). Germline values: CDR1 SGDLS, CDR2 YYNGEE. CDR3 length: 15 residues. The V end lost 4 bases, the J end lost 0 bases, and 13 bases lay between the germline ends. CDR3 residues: CASSRSRGMNTEAFF. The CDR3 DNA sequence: TGTGCCAGCAGCAGGTCCAGGGGAATGAACACTGAAGCTTTCTTT.

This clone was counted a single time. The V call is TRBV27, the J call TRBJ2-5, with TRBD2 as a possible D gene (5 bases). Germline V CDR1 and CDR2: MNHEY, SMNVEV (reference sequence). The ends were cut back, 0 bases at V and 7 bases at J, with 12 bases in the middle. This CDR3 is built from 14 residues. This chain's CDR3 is CASSLSSGKRTQYF. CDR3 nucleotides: TGTGCCAGCAGTTTATCAAGCGGAAAACGGACCCAGTACTTC.

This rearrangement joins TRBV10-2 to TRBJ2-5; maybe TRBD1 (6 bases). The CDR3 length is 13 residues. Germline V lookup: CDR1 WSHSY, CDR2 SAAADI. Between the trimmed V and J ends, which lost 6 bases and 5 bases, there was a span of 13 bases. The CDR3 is CASRMGAEETQYF. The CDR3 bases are TGCGCCAGCAGGATGGGGGCCGAGGAGACCCAGTACTTC.

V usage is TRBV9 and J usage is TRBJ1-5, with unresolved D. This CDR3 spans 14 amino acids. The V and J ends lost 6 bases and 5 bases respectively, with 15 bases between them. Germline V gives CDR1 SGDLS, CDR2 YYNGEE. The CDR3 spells CASNRVGEDQPQHF. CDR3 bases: TGTGCCAGCAACCGAGTCGGGGAGGATCAGCCCCAGCATTTT. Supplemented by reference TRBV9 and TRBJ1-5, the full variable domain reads DSGVTQTPKHLITATGQRVTLRCSPRSGDLSVYWYQQSLDQGLQFLIQYYNGEERAKGNILERFSAQQFPDLHSELNLSSLELGDSALYFCASNRVGEDQPQHFGDGTRLSIL.

CDR3 region: CASSEVESRDTGELFF. CDR3 nucleotides: TGTGCCAGCAGTGAAGTCGAGTCCCGGGACACCGGGGAGCTGTTTTTT. This chain connects TRBV2 to TRBJ2-2; D remains unclear. The germline gives CDR1 SNHLY, CDR2 FYNNEI. The ends were cut back, 1 base at V and 3 bases at J, with 12 bases in the middle. The CDR3 extends over 16 amino acids.

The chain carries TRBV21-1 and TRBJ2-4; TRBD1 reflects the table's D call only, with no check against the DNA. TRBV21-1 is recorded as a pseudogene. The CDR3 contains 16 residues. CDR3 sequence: CASSKDNRIAKNIQYF. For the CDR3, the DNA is TGTGCCAGCAGCAAAGACAACAGGATAGCCAAAAACATTCAGTACTTC.

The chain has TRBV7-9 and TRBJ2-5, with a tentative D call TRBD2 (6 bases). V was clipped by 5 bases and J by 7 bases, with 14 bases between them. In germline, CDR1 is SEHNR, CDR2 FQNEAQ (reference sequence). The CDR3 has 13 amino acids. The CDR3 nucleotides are TGTGCCAGCAGCGTTACGAGGAGGGGGACCCAGTACTTC. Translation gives CASSVTRRGTQYF.

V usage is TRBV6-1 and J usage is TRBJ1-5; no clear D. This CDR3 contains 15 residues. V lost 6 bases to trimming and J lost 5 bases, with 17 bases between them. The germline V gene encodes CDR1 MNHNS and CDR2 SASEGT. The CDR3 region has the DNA TGTGCCAGCAGCCTAAACGCCGGGGATGATCAGCCCCAGCATTTT. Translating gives CASSLNAGDDQPQHF.